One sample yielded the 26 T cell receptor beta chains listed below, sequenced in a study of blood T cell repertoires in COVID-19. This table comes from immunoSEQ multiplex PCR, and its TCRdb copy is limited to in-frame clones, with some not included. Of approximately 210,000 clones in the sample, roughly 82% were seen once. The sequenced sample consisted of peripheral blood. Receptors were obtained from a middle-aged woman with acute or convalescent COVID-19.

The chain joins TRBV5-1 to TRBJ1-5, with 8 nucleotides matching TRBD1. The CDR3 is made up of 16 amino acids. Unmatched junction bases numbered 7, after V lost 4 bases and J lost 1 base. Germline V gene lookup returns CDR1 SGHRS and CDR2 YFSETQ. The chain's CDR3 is CASSLGDRISNQPQHF. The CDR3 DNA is TGCGCCAGCAGCCTAGGGGACAGGATAAGCAATCAGCCCCAGCATTTT.

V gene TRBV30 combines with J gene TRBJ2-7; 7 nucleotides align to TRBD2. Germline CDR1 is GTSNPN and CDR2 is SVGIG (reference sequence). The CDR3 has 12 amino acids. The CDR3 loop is CAWGGGSYEQYF. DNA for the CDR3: TGTGCATGGGGGGGAGGGTCCTACGAGCAGTACTTC. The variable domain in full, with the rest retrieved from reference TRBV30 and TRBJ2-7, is SQTIHQWPATLVQPVGSPLSLECTVEGTSNPNLYWYRQAAGRGLQLLFYSVGIGQISSEVPQNLSASRPQDRQFILSSKKLLLSDSGFYLCAWGGGSYEQYFGPGTRLTVT.

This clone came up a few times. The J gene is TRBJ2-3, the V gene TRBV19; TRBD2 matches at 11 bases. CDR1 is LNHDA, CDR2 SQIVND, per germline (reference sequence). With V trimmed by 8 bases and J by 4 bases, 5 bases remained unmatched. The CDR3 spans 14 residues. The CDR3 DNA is TGTGCCAGTGGAACTAGCGGGGGCCCAGATACGCAGTATTTT. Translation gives CASGTSGGPDTQYF.

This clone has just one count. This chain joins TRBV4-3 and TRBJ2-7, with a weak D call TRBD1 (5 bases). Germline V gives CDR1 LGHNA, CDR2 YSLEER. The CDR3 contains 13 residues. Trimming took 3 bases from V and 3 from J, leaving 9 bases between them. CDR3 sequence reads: CASSQFQGYEQYF. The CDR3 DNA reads TGCGCCAGCAGCCAGTTCCAGGGCTACGAGCAGTACTTC.

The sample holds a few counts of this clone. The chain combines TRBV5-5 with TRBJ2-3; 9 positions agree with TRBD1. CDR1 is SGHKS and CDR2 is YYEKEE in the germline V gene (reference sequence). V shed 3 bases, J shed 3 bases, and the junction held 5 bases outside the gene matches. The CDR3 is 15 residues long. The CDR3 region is CASSSYGQGTDTQYF. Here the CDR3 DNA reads TGTGCCAGCAGCTCCTATGGACAGGGGACAGATACGCAGTATTTT.

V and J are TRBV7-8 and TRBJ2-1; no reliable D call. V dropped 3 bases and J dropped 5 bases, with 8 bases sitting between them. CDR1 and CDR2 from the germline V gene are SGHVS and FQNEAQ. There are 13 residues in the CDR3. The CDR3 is CASSFLRDNEQFF. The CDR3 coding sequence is TGTGCCAGCAGCTTCCTTCGGGACAATGAGCAGTTCTTC.

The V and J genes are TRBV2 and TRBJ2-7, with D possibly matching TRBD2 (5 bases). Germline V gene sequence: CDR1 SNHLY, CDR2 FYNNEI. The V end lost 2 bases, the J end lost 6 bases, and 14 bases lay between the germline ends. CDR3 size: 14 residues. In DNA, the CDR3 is TGTGCCAGCAGTGAAAGTGGCCGGGATGGCGAGCAGTACTTC. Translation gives CASSESGRDGEQYF.

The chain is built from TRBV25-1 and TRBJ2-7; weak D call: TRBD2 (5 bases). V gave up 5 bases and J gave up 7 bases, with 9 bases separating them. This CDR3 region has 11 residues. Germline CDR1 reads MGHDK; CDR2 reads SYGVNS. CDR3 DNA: TGTGCCAGCAGTATCGGAGGAGAGCAGTACTTC. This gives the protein CASSIGGEQYF.

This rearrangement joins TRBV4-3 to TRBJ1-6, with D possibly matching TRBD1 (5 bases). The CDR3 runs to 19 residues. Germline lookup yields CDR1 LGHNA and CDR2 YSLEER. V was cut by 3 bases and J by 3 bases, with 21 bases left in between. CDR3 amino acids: CASSQEVRSRDYYNSPLHF. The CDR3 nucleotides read TGCGCCAGCAGCCAGGAAGTAAGGTCCAGGGACTACTATAATTCACCCCTCCACTTT.

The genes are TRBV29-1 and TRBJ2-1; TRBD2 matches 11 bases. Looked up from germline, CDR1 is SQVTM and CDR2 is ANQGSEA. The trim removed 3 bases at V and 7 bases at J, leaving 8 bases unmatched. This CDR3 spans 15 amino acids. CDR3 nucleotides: TGCAGCGTTGATGTGACTAGCGGGATAGGGAATGAGCAGTTCTTC. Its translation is CSVDVTSGIGNEQFF.

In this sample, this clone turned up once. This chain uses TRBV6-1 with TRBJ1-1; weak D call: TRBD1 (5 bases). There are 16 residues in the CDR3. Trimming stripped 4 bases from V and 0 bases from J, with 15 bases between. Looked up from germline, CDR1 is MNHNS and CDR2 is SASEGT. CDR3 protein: CASSARGGMVNTEAFF. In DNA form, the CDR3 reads TGTGCCAGCAGTGCCCGGGGGGGGATGGTGAACACTGAAGCTTTCTTT.

The CDR3 spells CASSSGTGGQLEKLFF. DNA for the CDR3: TGTGCCAGCAGCTCCGGGACAGGGGGCCAACTTGAAAAACTGTTTTTT. The chain employs TRBV11-2 and TRBJ1-4, with 12 bases identical to TRBD1. The V and J ends lost 4 bases and 7 bases, in that order; junction bases with no gene match: 7. Germline CDR1 and CDR2: SGHAT and FQNNGV. The CDR3 is 16 amino acids.

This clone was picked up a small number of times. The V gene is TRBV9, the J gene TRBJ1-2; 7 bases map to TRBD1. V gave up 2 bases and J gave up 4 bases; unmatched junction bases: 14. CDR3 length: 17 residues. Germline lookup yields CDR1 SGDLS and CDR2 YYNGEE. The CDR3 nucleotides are TGTGCCAGCAGCGTCGGACAGGTTGACCCCGGAATCTATGGCTACACCTTC. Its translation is CASSVGQVDPGIYGYTF. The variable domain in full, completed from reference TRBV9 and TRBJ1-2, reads DSGVTQTPKHLITATGQRVTLRCSPRSGDLSVYWYQQSLDQGLQFLIQYYNGEERAKGNILERFSAQQFPDLHSELNLSSLELGDSALYFCASSVGQVDPGIYGYTFGSGTRLTVV.

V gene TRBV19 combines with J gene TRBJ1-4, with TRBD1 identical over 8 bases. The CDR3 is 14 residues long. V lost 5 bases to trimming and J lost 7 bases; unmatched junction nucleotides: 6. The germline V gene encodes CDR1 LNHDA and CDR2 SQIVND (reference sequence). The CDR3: CASSVTGGREKLFF. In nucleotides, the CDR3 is TGTGCCAGTAGTGTCACAGGGGGTCGTGAAAAACTGTTTTTT.

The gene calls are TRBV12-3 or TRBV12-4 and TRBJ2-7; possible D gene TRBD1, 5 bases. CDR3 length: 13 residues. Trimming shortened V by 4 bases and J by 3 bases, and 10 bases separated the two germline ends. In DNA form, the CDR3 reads TGTGCCAGCAGTTCCCGACAGCTCTACGAGCAGTACTTC. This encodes CASSSRQLYEQYF.

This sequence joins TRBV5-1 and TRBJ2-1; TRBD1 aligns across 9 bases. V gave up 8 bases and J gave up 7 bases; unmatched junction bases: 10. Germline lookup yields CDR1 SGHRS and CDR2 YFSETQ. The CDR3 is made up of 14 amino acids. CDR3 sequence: CASVRDRAGNEQFF. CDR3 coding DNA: TGCGCCAGTGTCCGGGACAGGGCAGGGAATGAGCAGTTCTTC. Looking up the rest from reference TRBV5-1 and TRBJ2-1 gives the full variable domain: KAGVTQTPRYLIKTRGQQVTLSCSPISGHRSVSWYQQTPGQGLQFLFEYFSETQRNKGNFPGRFSGRQFSNSRSEMNVSTLELGDSALYLCASVRDRAGNEQFFGPGTRLTVL.

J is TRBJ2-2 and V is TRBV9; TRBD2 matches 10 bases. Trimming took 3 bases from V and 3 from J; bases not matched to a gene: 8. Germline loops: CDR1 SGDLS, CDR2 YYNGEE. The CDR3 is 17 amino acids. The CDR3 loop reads CASSAKLAGDYTGELFF. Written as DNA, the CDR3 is TGTGCCAGCAGCGCGAAGCTAGCGGGAGATTACACCGGGGAGCTGTTTTTT.

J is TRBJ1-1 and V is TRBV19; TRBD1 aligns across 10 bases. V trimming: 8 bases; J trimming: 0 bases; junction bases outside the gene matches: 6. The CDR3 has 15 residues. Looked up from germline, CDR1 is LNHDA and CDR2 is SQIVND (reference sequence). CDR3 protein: CASSDRGTMNTEAFF. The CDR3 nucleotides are TGTGCCAGTTCGGACAGGGGGACCATGAACACTGAAGCTTTCTTT.

CDR3 sequence: CASTGTGYDREQFF. The DNA for the CDR3 is TGTGCCAGCACCGGGACAGGGTATGATCGTGAGCAGTTCTTC. This sequence joins TRBV2 and TRBJ2-1, with 9 bases that match TRBD1. Germline CDR1 SNHLY, CDR2 FYNNEI. V shed 7 bases and J 9 bases; nucleotides not matched to a gene: 10. This CDR3 comprises 14 residues.

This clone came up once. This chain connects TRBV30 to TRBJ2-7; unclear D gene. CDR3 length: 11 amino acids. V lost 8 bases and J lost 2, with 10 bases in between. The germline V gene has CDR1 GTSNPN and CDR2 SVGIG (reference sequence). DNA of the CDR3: TGTGCCATCAGGTATACCTACGAGCAGTACTTC. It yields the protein CAIRYTYEQYF.

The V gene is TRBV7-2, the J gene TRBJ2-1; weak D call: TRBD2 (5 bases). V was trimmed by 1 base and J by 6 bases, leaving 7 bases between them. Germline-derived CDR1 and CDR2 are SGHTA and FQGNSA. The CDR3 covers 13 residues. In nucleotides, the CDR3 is TGTGCCAGCAGCTTAGGGACTTTCAATGAGCAGTTCTTC. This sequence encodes CASSLGTFNEQFF.

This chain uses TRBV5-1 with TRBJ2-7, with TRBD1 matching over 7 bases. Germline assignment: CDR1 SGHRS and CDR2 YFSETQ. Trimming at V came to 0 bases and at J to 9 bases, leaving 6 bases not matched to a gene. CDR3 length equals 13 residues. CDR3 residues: CASSLAEGGVQYF. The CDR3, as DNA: TGCGCCAGCAGCTTGGCCGAAGGGGGCGTGCAGTACTTC.

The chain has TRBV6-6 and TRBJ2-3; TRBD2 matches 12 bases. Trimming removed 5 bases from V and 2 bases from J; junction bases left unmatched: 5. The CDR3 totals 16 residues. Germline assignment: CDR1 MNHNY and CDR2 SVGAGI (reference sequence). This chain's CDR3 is CASSRRLAGDTDTQYF. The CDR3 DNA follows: TGTGCCAGCAGTCGACGACTAGCGGGAGACACAGATACGCAGTATTTT.

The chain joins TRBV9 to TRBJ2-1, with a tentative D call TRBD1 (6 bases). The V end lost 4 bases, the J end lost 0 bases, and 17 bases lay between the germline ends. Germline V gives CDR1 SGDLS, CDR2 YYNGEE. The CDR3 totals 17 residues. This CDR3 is CASSPLGSDSSYNEQFF. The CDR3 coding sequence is TGTGCCAGCAGCCCGCTTGGTTCGGACAGCTCCTACAATGAGCAGTTCTTC.

In DNA, the CDR3 is TGTGCCAGCAGTTATCAGGTGGGCATGAACACTGAAGCTTTCTTT. Translation: CASSYQVGMNTEAFF. V and J are TRBV6-2 or TRBV6-3 and TRBJ1-1, with D hard to call. Germline lookup yields CDR1 MNHEY and CDR2 SVGEGT. V lost 3 bases and J lost 0, with 11 bases in between. The CDR3 is made up of 15 amino acids.

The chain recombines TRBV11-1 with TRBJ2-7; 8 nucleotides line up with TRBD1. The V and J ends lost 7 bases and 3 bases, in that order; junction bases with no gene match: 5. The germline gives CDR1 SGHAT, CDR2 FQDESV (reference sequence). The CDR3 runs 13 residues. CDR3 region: CASTDRGRYEQYF. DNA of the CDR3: TGTGCCAGCACCGACAGGGGCCGCTACGAGCAGTACTTC.